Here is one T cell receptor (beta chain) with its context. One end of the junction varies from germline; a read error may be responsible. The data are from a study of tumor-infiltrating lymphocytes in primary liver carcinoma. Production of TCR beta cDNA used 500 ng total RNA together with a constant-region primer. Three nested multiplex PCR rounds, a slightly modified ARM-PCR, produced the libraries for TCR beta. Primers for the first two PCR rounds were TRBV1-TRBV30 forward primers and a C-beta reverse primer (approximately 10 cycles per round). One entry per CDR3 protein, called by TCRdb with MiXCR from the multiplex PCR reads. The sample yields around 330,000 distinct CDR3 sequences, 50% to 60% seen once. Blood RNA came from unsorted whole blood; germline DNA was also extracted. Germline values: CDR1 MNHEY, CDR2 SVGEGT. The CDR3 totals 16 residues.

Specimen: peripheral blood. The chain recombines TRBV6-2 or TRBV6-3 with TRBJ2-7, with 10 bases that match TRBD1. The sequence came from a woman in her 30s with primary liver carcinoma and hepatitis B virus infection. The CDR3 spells CTSRSIFRDRGYEQYF. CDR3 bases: TGTACCAGCAGATCTATCTTCCGGGACAGGGGATACGAGCAGTACTTC.